The present TCR beta chain was sequenced within a study of shared clonotypes between healthy human individuals. The method was immunoSEQ multiplex PCR; TCRdb's version includes in-frame clones alone and lacks a portion of them. The table has about 1,900,000 clones, about 94% seen once. The V gene's germline CDR1 is SGHNT and CDR2 YYREEE (reference sequence). CDR3 size: 13 residues. Deletions cut 4 bases from V and 8 bases from J, with 15 bases between. Naive CD8 cells lacked CD45RO, underwent positive selection for CCR7 and left out terminally differentiated effector memory CD45RA+ cells. The gene calls are TRBV5-4 and TRBJ1-2; D remains ambiguous. The sequence was obtained from a man aged 18-30 years in good health. What was sequenced was naive CD8+ T cells sorted from blood. The CDR3 DNA reads TGTGCCAGCAGCAGCGCGAGTCCTTACGGCTACACCTTC. This sequence encodes CASSSASPYGYTF.